The next 7 T cell receptor beta chains were all read from a single sample in a study of T cell responses to AZD1222 COVID-19 vaccine (dated by TCRdb to about 2021). Library creation used the immunoSEQ multiplex PCR assay. TCRdb took this table from immuneACCESS and kept in-frame rearrangements with V and J called. Such tables lack part of the clones; where checked against another copy, unresolved V genes explain under half of the gap, and the rest is unexplained. The sample has roughly 100,000 clones on record, over 90% of them singletons. The top ten clones comprise less than 5% of the sample. The sample's time point label is to be understood as: baseline before first vaccination. This material consisted of peripheral blood, taken on day 0 of AZD1222 vaccination. The receptor source for this set is an adult in good health.

This clone was counted once. The J gene is TRBJ2-1, the V gene TRBV6-1, with D tentatively TRBD1 (5 bases). The CDR3 length is 16 residues. Germline-derived CDR1 and CDR2 are MNHNS and SASEGT. V lost 2 bases and J lost 0, with 11 bases in between. CDR3 protein: CASSEYRISSYNEQFF. The CDR3 nucleotides are TGTGCCAGCAGTGAATACAGGATCAGCTCCTACAATGAGCAGTTCTTC.

The CDR3 region has the DNA TGTGCCAGCTCATCGTATGGACGGGAGCAGTTCTTC. Translated: CASSSYGREQFF. This chain links TRBV18 with TRBJ2-1; D is uncertain. The CDR3 is 12 amino acids. V was clipped by 5 bases and J by 10 bases, with 12 bases between them. The germline gives CDR1 KGHSH, CDR2 LQKENI.

The chain recombines TRBV15 with TRBJ2-5, with 7 bases identical to TRBD1. With V trimmed by 1 base and J by 7 bases, 18 bases remained unmatched. Germline CDR1 reads LNHNV; CDR2 reads YYDKDF (reference sequence). The CDR3 loop spans 18 amino acids. CDR3 nucleotides: TGTGCCACCAGCAGAGTTCCCCCCGGGACAGCTGGGATGGGGACCCAGTACTTC. Residues: CATSRVPPGTAGMGTQYF.

This clone was detected only a few times. This chain joins TRBV19 and TRBJ2-5, with a possible D match to TRBD1 (6 bases). Between the trimmed V and J ends, which lost 5 bases and 4 bases, there was a span of 14 bases. This CDR3 has 14 amino acids. Germline V gene lookup returns CDR1 LNHDA and CDR2 SQIVND (reference sequence). CDR3 residues: CASSSAGRGETQYF. Written as DNA, the CDR3 is TGTGCCAGTAGTTCCGCGGGCAGGGGAGAGACCCAGTACTTC.

V gene TRBV7-2 combines with J gene TRBJ1-2, with TRBD1 matching 8 bases. Per germline, CDR1 SGHTA and CDR2 FQGNSA. CDR3 length: 14 residues. The ends lost 4 bases at V and 4 bases at J; junction bases unmatched: 5. For the CDR3, the DNA is TGTGCCAGCAGCTCGCAGGGGGCCAGCTATGGCTACACCTTC. This translates into CASSSQGASYGYTF.

The chain links TRBV6-5 to TRBJ2-7, with 7 positions matching TRBD1. Germline values: CDR1 MNHEY, CDR2 SVGAGI. V gave up 4 bases and J gave up 0 bases; unmatched junction bases: 3. This CDR3 region has 14 residues. In DNA form, the CDR3 reads TGTGCCAGCAGTTCTGGACAGGCCTCCTACGAGCAGTACTTC. Translation: CASSSGQASYEQYF.

V and J are TRBV19 and TRBJ1-4; 12 positions match TRBD1. The germline gives CDR1 LNHDA, CDR2 SQIVND (reference sequence). This CDR3 comprises 16 residues. Trimming removed 6 bases from V and 2 bases from J; junction bases left unmatched: 4. CDR3 nucleotide sequence: TGTGCCAGTAGACCGGGACAGGGGGCCACTAATGAAAAACTGTTTTTT. Encoded protein: CASRPGQGATNEKLFF.